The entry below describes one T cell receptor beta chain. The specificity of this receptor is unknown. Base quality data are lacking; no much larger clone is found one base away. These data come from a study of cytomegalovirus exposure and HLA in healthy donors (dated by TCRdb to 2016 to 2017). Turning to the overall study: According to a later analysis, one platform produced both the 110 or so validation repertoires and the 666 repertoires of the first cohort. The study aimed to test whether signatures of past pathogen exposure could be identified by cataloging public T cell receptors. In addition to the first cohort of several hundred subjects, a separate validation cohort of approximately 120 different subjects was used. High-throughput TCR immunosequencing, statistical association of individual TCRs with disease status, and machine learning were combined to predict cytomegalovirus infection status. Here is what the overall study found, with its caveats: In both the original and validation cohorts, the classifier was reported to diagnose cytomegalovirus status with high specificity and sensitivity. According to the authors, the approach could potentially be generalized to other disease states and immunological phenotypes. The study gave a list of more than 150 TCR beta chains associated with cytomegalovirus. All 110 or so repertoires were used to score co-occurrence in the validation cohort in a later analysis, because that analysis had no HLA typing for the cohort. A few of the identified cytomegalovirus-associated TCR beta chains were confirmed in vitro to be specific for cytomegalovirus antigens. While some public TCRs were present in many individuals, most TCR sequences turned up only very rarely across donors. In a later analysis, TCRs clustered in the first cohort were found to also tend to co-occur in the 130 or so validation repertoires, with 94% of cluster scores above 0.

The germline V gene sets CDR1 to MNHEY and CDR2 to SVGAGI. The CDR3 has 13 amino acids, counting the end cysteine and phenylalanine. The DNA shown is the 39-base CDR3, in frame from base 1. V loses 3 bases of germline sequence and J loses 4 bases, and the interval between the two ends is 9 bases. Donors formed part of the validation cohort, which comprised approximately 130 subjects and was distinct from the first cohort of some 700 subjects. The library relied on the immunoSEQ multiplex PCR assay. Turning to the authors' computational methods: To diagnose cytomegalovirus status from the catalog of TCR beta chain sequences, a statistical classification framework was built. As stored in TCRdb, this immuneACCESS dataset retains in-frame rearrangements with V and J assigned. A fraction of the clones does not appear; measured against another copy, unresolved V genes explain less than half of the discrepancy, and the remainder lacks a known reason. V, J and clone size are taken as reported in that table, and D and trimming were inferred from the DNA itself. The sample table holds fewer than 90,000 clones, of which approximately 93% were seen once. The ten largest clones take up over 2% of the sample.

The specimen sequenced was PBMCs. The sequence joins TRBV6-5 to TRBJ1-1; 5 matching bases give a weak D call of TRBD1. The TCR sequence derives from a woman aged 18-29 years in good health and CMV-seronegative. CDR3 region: CASSYRGSTEAFF. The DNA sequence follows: TGTGCCAGCAGTTATCGGGGGAGCACTGAAGCTTTCTTT.